These T cell receptor beta chains were read from a single sample in a study of graft-versus-host responses after intestinal transplantation. No antigen has been assigned to these receptors. Profiled with immunoSEQ multiplex PCR; TCRdb holds only in-frame clones, not every one. This sample has some 90,000 clones, with 75% to 90% found just once. Source: unstimulated CD4+ T cells sorted from spleen or lymph node cells, taken before intestinal transplant. The receptors were gathered from a human donor who received an intestinal transplant. CDR3s include the opening cysteine and the closing phenylalanine or tryptophan. A D gene is named only where the DNA matches it firmly.

D gene	V gene	CDR3 length	J gene	CDR3 protein
TRBD2	TRBV6-1	15	TRBJ2-7	CASSPGGGTSYEQYF
TRBD1	TRBV14	14	TRBJ2-7	CASSYRTGSYEQYF
.	TRBV5-1	14	TRBJ2-5	CASSFGQQRETQYF
TRBD2	TRBV5-4	15	TRBJ2-5	CASSSWGGKGETQYF
.	TRBV6-1	13	TRBJ2-5	CASNRQDQETQYF
.	TRBV2	13	TRBJ2-7	CASSALVTYEQYF
.	TRBV19	15	TRBJ2-6	CASSIPGVGANVLTF
.	TRBV11-1	13	TRBJ2-2	CASSLSSTGELFF
TRBD1	TRBV7-2	14	TRBJ1-6	CASSPPDRVSPLHF
.	TRBV2	15	TRBJ2-3	CASSYRRTSTDTQYF
TRBD1	TRBV2	19	TRBJ2-1	CASSPVPGQGTSSYNEQFF
.	TRBV9	12	TRBJ1-2	CASSPQGVGYTF
TRBD1	TRBV18	17	TRBJ1-5	CASSADRGGRGNQPQHF
.	TRBV21-1	16	TRBJ1-1	CASSKPHRTGATEAFF
.	TRBV7-8	19	TRBJ2-7	CASSLEFGVGRGVPYEQYF
TRBD2	TRBV9	17	TRBJ2-3	CASSVAGGPRSTDTQYF
TRBD1	TRBV7-6	13	TRBJ2-1	CASSGGTGGVEFF
TRBD2	TRBV6-1	12	TRBJ2-5	CASSEGGGPWYF
TRBD2	TRBV19	16	TRBJ2-1	CASSIPTSGGRREQFF
.	TRBV11-2	16	TRBJ1-4	CASSLYHAGPNEKLFF
.	TRBV5-6	13	TRBJ2-5	CASSLTAQETQYF
TRBD1	TRBV5-1	14	TRBJ1-4	CASSVTGGEEKLFF
TRBD1	TRBV19	15	TRBJ1-1	CASRGRMQGDTEAFF
.	TRBV18	13	TRBJ2-5	CASSPDRWETQYF
TRBD2	TRBV6-5	15	TRBJ2-3	CASRKLAGGTDTQYF
.	TRBV10-3	13	TRBJ1-2	CAISTGILYGYTF
.	TRBV7-2	13	TRBJ2-5	CASSPGGQETQYF
TRBD2	TRBV7-3	15	TRBJ2-1	CASSLGLAAYNEQFF
TRBD1	TRBV5-1	16	TRBJ1-2	CASSAGQGSANYGYTF
TRBD2	TRBV27	16	TRBJ2-3	CASSLSSGGARDTQYF
TRBD2	TRBV6-5	14	TRBJ2-7	CASRARREAYEQYF
.	TRBV6-5	13	TRBJ1-5	CASSPGGNQPQHF
.	TRBV6-1	12	TRBJ2-2	CASSGGGGELFF
TRBD1	TRBV5-4	13	TRBJ2-7	CASSVDRGREQYF
.	TRBV11-2	15	TRBJ1-1	CASSLVGGRITEAFF
.	TRBV5-4	14	TRBJ2-6	CASSPRSGANVLTF
.	TRBV27	15	TRBJ1-5	CASTPTGDSNQPQHF
.	TRBV15	17	TRBJ1-2	CATSRDFGQLGTYGYTF
TRBD1	TRBV18	15	TRBJ1-3	CASSPFTGGGNTIYF
.	TRBV5-6	14	TRBJ1-1	CASSSGVMNTEAFF
TRBD1	TRBV7-9	16	TRBJ2-1	CASRTSTQGSYNEQFF